Detailed here is one TCR beta chain. The antigen remains undetermined. The repertoire was sequenced with immunoSEQ multiplex PCR; TCRdb's copy has only in-frame clones and lacks some. The top ten hold 1% of the sample, which has hundreds of thousands of clones, under 95% seen once. This record comes from a study of T cell responses to AZD1222 COVID-19 vaccine. Study findings and constraints: Close to half of all spike-specific TCRs reportedly target regions of the variants that are unmutated. Repertoires were obtained only post-peak T cell response. Donors were largely white British and mainly female; clonal diversity was possibly underestimated. Only five or six AZD1222 recipients were seropositive at baseline.

The CDR3 has 13 residues. Trimming took 6 bases from V and 7 from J; bases not matched to a gene: 6. Looked up from germline, CDR1 is MNHEY and CDR2 is SVGAGI. The chain links TRBV6-5 to TRBJ1-2; TRBD1 matches at 9 bases. The clonotype originates from an adult in good health. The sequences come from peripheral blood, collected on day 0 of MenACWY control vaccination. CDR3 protein: CASRSGQGLGYTF. Written as DNA, the CDR3 is TGTGCCAGCAGGTCGGGACAGGGTCTTGGCTACACCTTC.